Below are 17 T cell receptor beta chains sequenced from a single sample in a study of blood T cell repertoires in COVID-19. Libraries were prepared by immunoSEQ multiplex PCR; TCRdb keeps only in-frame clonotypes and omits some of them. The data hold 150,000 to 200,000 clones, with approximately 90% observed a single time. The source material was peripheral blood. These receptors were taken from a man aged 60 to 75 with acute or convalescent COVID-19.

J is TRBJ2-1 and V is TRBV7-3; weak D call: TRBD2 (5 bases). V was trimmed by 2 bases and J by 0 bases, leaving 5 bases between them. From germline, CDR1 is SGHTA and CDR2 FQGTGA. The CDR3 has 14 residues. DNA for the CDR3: TGTGCCAGCAGCTTAGACTACTCCTACAATGAGCAGTTCTTC. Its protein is CASSLDYSYNEQFF.

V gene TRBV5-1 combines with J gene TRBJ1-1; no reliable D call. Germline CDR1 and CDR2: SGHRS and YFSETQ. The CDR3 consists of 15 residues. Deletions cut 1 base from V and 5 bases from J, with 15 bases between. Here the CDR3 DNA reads TGCGCCAGCAGCTTGATGAGGGAGCTAGGGACTGAAGCTTTCTTT. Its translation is CASSLMRELGTEAFF. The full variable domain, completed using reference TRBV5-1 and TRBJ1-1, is KAGVTQTPRYLIKTRGQQVTLSCSPISGHRSVSWYQQTPGQGLQFLFEYFSETQRNKGNFPGRFSGRQFSNSRSEMNVSTLELGDSALYLCASSLMRELGTEAFFGQGTRLTVV.

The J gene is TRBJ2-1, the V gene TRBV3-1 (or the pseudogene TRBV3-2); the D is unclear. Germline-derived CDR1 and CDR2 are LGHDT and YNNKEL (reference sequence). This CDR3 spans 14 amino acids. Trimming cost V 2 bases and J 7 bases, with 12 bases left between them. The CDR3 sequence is CASSQRLRGNEQFF. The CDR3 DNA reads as TGTGCCAGCAGCCAACGGTTGAGAGGTAATGAGCAGTTCTTC.

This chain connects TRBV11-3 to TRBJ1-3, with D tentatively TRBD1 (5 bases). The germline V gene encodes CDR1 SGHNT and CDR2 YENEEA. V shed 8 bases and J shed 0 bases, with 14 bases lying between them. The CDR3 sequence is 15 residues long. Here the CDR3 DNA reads TGTGCCAGCCGGAGGGACCCGGGCTCTGGAAACACCATATATTTT. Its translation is CASRRDPGSGNTIYF.

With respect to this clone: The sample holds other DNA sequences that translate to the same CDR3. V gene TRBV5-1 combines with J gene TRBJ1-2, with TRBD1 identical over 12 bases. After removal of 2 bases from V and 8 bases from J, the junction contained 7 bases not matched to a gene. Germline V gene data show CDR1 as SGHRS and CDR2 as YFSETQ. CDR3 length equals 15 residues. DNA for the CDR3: TGCGCCAGCAGCTTCTCCGGGACAGGGGGCGAGGGCTACACCTTC. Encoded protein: CASSFSGTGGEGYTF.

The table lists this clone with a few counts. CDR3 sequence: CASSPPPGSGPYNEQFF. The CDR3 region has the DNA TGTGCCAGCAGCCCACCCCCGGGTAGCGGGCCCTACAATGAGCAGTTCTTC. The chain employs TRBV3-1 (or the pseudogene TRBV3-2) and TRBJ2-1; 7 bases are shared with TRBD2. Germline CDR1 is LGHDT and CDR2 is YNNKEL (reference sequence). The ends lost 4 bases at V and 2 bases at J; junction bases unmatched: 11. The CDR3 is made up of 17 amino acids.

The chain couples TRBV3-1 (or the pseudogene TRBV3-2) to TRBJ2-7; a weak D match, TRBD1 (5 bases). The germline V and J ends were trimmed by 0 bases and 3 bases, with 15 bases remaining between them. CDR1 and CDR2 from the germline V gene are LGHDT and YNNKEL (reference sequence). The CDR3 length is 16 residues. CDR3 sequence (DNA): TGTGCCAGCAGCCAAGATGGGGCAGGTACGATCTACGAGCAGTACTTC. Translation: CASSQDGAGTIYEQYF.

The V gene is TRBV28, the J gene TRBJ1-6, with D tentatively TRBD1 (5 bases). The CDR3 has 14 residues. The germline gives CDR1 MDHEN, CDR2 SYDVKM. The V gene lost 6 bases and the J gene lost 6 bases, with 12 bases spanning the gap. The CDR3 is CASSLGGTNSPLHF. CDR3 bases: TGTGCCAGCAGCCTTGGCGGGACTAATTCACCCCTCCACTTT.

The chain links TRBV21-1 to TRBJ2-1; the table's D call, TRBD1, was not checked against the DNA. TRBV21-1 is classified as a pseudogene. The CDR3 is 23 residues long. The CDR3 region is CASSKALKLAKTGQPSSYNEQFF. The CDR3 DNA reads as TGTGCCAGCAGCAAAGCGCTGAAGCTCGCGAAGACTGGACAGCCGAGCTCCTACAATGAGCAGTTCTTC.

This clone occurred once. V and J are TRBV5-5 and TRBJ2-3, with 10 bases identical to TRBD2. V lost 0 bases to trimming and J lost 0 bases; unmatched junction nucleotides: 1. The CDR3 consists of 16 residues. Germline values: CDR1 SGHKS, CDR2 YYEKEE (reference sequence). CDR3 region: CASSLVLAGSTDTQYF. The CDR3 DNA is TGTGCCAGCAGCTTGGTACTAGCGGGGAGCACAGATACGCAGTATTTT.

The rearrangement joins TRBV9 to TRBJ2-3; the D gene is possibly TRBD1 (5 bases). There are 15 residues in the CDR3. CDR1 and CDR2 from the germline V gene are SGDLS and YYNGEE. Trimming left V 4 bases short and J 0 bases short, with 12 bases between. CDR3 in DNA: TGTGCCAGCAGCCTACAAGGGGCGAGCACAGATACGCAGTATTTT. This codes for CASSLQGASTDTQYF.

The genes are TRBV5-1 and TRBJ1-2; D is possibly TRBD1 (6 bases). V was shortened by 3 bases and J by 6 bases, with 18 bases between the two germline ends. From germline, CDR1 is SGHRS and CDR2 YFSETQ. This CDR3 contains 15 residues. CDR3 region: CASSSFGQPLDGYTF. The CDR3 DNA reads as TGCGCCAGCAGCTCCTTCGGACAGCCTTTGGATGGCTACACCTTC.

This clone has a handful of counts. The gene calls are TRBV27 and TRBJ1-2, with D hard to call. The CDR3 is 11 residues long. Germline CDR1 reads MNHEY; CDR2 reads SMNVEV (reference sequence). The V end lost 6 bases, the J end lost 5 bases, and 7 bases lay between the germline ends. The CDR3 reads CASRGLYGYTF. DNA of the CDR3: TGTGCCAGCAGAGGACTATATGGCTACACCTTC.

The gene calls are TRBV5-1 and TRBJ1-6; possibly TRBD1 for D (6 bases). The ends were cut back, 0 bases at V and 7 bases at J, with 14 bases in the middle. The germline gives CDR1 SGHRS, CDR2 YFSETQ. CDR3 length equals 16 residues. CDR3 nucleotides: TGCGCCAGCAGCTTGGGTAGGATCGACAGGAATTCACCCCTCCACTTT. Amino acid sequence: CASSLGRIDRNSPLHF.

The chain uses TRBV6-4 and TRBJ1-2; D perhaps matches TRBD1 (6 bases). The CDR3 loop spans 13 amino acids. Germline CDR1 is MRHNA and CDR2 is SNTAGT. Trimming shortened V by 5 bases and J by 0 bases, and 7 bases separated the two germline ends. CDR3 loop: CASSQGTNYGYTF. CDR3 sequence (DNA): TGTGCCAGCAGTCAGGGGACTAACTATGGCTACACCTTC.

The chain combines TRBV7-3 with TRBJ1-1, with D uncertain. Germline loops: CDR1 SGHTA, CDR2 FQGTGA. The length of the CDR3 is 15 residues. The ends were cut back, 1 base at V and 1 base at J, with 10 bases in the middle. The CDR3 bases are TGTGCCAGCAGCTTAATACGGCGGTCGAACACTGAAGCTTTCTTT. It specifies CASSLIRRSNTEAFF.

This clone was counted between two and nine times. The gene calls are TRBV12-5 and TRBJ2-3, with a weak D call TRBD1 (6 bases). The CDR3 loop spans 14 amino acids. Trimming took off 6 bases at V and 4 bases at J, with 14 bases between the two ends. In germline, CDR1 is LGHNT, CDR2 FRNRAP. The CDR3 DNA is TGTGCTAGTGGACCGGTGACAGGCTCAGATACGCAGTATTTT. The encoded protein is CASGPVTGSDTQYF.